This entry concerns a single T cell receptor beta chain. TCRdb re-derived calls from the 5' RACE reads in MiXCR, one entry per CDR3 protein. The sample shows about 520,000 distinct CDR3 sequences, approximately 22% of them seen only once. This sample stems from a study of identical twins. The CDR3 spans 16 residues. CDR1 is SGHNT, CDR2 YYREEE, per germline (reference sequence). Losses at the gene ends were 3 bases for V and 9 bases for J; bases not matched to a gene: 9. The same specimen was also included in a second study, on T cells expressing NK-cell markers.

Sequencing was done on a sample of CD4+ T cells sorted from blood. V and J are TRBV5-4 and TRBJ2-1; TRBD2 agrees at 13 bases. This clonotype was obtained from a woman under 30 in good health. In DNA form, the CDR3 reads TGTGCCAGCAGCTCCCAAACTAGCGGGGGGGAAGGTGAGCAGTTCTTC. This sequence encodes CASSSQTSGGEGEQFF.